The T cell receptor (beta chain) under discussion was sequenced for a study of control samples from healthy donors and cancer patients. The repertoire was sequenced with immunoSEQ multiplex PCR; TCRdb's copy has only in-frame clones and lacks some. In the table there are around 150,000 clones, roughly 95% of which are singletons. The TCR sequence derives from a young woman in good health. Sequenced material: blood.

This CDR3 reads CAWISGANYGYTF. DNA for the CDR3: TGTGCCTGGATATCCGGAGCTAACTATGGCTACACCTTC. The gene calls are TRBV30 and TRBJ1-2; D unclear. The V and J ends lost 4 bases and 0 bases respectively, with 9 bases between them. Looked up from germline, CDR1 is GTSNPN and CDR2 is SVGIG (reference sequence). The CDR3 length is 13 residues. The whole variable domain, remainder taken from reference TRBV30 and TRBJ1-2, is SQTIHQWPATLVQPVGSPLSLECTVEGTSNPNLYWYRQAAGRGLQLLFYSVGIGQISSEVPQNLSASRPQDRQFILSSKKLLLSDSGFYLCAWISGANYGYTFGSGTRLTVV.